This TCR beta chain was sequenced in a study of cytomegalovirus exposure and HLA in healthy donors. Study in general: For the roughly 390 genotyped donors, approximately 82% fell within the Caucasian-associated ancestry cluster.

60 Vbeta and 13 Jbeta primers were used in PCR. TCRdb keeps only in-frame clones here, not all; method: immunoSEQ multiplex PCR. The sample includes approximately 170,000 clones, around 76% of them seen just once. General study findings and limits: Another analysis was done later, and it associated roughly 15,000 TCR beta sequences with HLA alleles at 0.05 false discovery rate. Later analysis reportedly placed an Asian-associated ancestry cluster below the roughly 700-donor mean in N-insertions. Highest at DRB1 and lowest at HLA-C, TCR association rates differed among HLA loci in a later analysis.

CDR1 and CDR2 (germline): MNHNS, SASEGT. This CDR3 has 15 amino acids. Trimming removed 6 bases from V and 4 bases from J; junction bases left unmatched: 12. The count of this clone is one. Its antigen is as yet unknown. This sequence joins TRBV6-1 and TRBJ2-7; 7 bases fit TRBD1. The sample comprised PBMCs. The receptor was derived from a woman aged 40 to 50 in good health and CMV-seronegative. The CDR3 sequence is CASSVTGTAIYEQYF. CDR3 coding DNA: TGTGCCAGCAGCGTTACCGGGACAGCAATATACGAGCAGTACTTC.